The 29 T cell receptor beta chains below all came from one sample that was sequenced in a study of cytomegalovirus exposure and HLA in healthy donors. TCRdb's table, derived via immunoSEQ multiplex PCR, lists solely in-frame clones and lacks some. The sample has over 90,000 clones, around 96% seen once. Material for sequencing was PBMCs. These receptors were taken from a young woman in good health and CMV-seronegative.

This clone was picked up one time. The gene calls are TRBV18 and TRBJ2-7; the match to TRBD1 covers 8 bases. Germline CDR1 KGHSH, CDR2 LQKENI. CDR3 length: 12 amino acids. J gave up 6 bases and V 5 bases, and 3 bases lay outside the gene matches. The CDR3 spells CASSEDRVEQYF. CDR3 DNA sequence: TGTGCCAGCTCAGAGGACAGGGTCGAGCAGTACTTC. Looking up the rest from reference TRBV18 and TRBJ2-7 gives the full variable domain: NAGVMQNPRHLVRRRGQEARLRCSPMKGHSHVYWYRQLPEEGLKFMVYLQKENIIDESGMPKERFSAEFPKEGPSILRIQQVVRGDSAAYFCASSEDRVEQYFGPGTRLTVT.

The gene calls are TRBV5-6 and TRBJ2-1; 7 positions match TRBD2. CDR1 is SGHDT, CDR2 YYEEEE, per germline. CDR3 length: 16 amino acids. V shed 0 bases and J 0 bases; nucleotides not matched to a gene: 3. DNA for the CDR3: TGTGCCAGCAGCTTGGCCCGGACTAGCTCCTACAATGAGCAGTTCTTC. Encoded protein: CASSLARTSSYNEQFF.

The J gene is TRBJ2-5, the V gene TRBV9; a weak D match, TRBD2 (9 bases). The CDR3 runs 16 residues. Trimming took off 3 bases at V and 4 bases at J, with 19 bases between the two ends. CDR1 and CDR2 (germline): SGDLS, YYNGEE. The CDR3 coding sequence is TGTGCCAGCAGCGGGCAGGGGGCTAGCGGGGTAGAGACCCAGTACTTC. It codes for CASSGQGASGVETQYF.

The chain joins TRBV7-2 to TRBJ2-7; 7 nucleotides agree with TRBD1. With 2 bases clipped from V and 2 bases from J, the junction kept 6 bases outside the gene matches. The CDR3 length is 15 residues. Per germline, CDR1 SGHTA and CDR2 FQGNSA. CDR3 sequence reads: CASSLRTGATYEQYF. For the CDR3, the DNA is TGTGCCAGCAGCTTAAGAACAGGGGCTACCTACGAGCAGTACTTC.

This chain joins TRBV6-5 and TRBJ1-5, with 10 bases lining up with TRBD1. The germline CDR1 and CDR2 sequences are MNHEY and SVGAGI. V lost 4 bases and J lost 3; bases outside the gene matches: 6. The CDR3 is 16 residues long. The CDR3 spells CASSSSGTGDNQPQHF. CDR3 nucleotide sequence: TGTGCCAGCAGTTCTTCCGGGACAGGGGACAATCAGCCCCAGCATTTT.

The V call is TRBV5-4, the J call TRBJ1-2; D remains ambiguous. The CDR3 is 13 residues long. Trimming removed 0 bases at V and 5 bases at J, with 8 bases between. CDR1 is SGHNT, CDR2 YYREEE, per germline (reference sequence). The CDR3 region has the DNA TGTGCCAGCAGCTTGGACGGGGAATATGGCTACACCTTC. This gives the protein CASSLDGEYGYTF.

In this sample, this clone turned up once. The chain couples TRBV6-1 to TRBJ2-7; D might be TRBD1 (6 bases). The CDR3 loop spans 16 amino acids. The V gene's germline CDR1 is MNHNS and CDR2 SASEGT. V lost 1 base and J lost 1, with 14 bases in between. Here the CDR3 reads CASSEGGQGFSYEQYF. In nucleotides, the CDR3 is TGTGCCAGCAGTGAAGGGGGTCAGGGGTTTTCCTACGAGCAGTACTTC.

The rearrangement links TRBV6-4 to TRBJ1-6; 10 nucleotides agree with TRBD1. V shed 5 bases, J shed 11 bases, and the junction held 6 bases outside the gene matches. The CDR3 length is 14 residues. Germline CDR1 MRHNA, CDR2 SNTAGT. Here the CDR3 DNA reads TGTGCCAGCAGTCCGACAGGGGGCGGCGCACCCCTCCACTTT. Translating gives CASSPTGGGAPLHF.

The chain employs TRBV7-2 and TRBJ2-7, with 11 nucleotides matching TRBD2. V shed 8 bases and J 8 bases; nucleotides not matched to a gene: 8. The germline gives CDR1 SGHTA, CDR2 FQGNSA. The CDR3 consists of 13 residues. CDR3 bases: TGTGCCAGCGGGACTAGCGGCGGAAATCAGCAGTACTTC. Its protein is CASGTSGGNQQYF.

The CDR3 is CASSLLSGANVLTF. Written as DNA, the CDR3 is TGTGCCAGCAGCTTGTTATCGGGGGCCAACGTCCTGACTTTC. The chain has TRBV5-4 and TRBJ2-6; no firm D call. Germline CDR1 SGHNT, CDR2 YYREEE (reference sequence). CDR3 length: 14 residues. V shed 1 base and J shed 4 bases, with 6 bases lying between them.

The V call is TRBV27, the J call TRBJ2-2; D gene unclear. Germline-derived CDR1 and CDR2 are MNHEY and SMNVEV (reference sequence). The V gene lost 5 bases and the J gene lost 8 bases, with 12 bases spanning the gap. There are 13 residues in the CDR3. Here the CDR3 reads CASSRPGRGELFF. The DNA of the CDR3 is TGTGCCAGCAGTCGCCCGGGTCGTGGGGAGCTGTTTTTT.

The chain has TRBV29-1 and TRBJ2-7; D gene unclear. From germline, CDR1 is SQVTM and CDR2 ANQGSEA. The CDR3 totals 16 residues. V lost 1 base and J 0 bases, leaving 16 bases between the germline ends. The DNA of the CDR3 is TGCAGCGTTGAAGGAGGTTTGGCAGCTACCTCCTACGAGCAGTACTTC. Protein product: CSVEGGLAATSYEQYF.

This rearrangement joins TRBV5-8 to TRBJ2-7; 10 bases align to TRBD1. From germline, CDR1 is SGHTS and CDR2 YDEGEE. V was clipped by 4 bases and J by 6 bases; unmatched bases: 7. CDR3 length: 14 residues. DNA of the CDR3: TGTGCCAGCAGCCCGTGGGACAGGGGTGGCGAGCAGTACTTC. This translates into CASSPWDRGGEQYF.

This chain connects TRBV2 to TRBJ1-5, with 8 positions matching TRBD1. CDR3 length: 15 residues. The J segment lost 7 bases and the V segment lost 1 base, leaving 6 bases of the junction unmatched. The germline gives CDR1 SNHLY, CDR2 FYNNEI. The CDR3 here is CASSEGGQGLQPQHF. CDR3 sequence (DNA): TGTGCCAGCAGTGAAGGCGGACAGGGATTGCAGCCCCAGCATTTT.

The J gene is TRBJ2-7, the V gene TRBV7-8, with D perhaps matching TRBD2 (5 bases). The length of the CDR3 is 12 residues. V was cut by 7 bases and J by 4 bases, with 11 bases left in between. From germline, CDR1 is SGHVS and CDR2 FQNEAQ. CDR3 in DNA: TGTGCCAGCACCGTTGGAGGTTACGAGCAGTACTTC. Its protein is CASTVGGYEQYF.

The rearrangement uses TRBV5-1 and TRBJ2-7; the match to TRBD1 covers 10 bases. V shed 4 bases, J shed 2 bases, and the junction held 3 bases outside the gene matches. This CDR3 comprises 14 residues. The germline CDR1 and CDR2 sequences are SGHRS and YFSETQ. The CDR3 sequence is CASSPGTGAYEQYF. As DNA, the CDR3 is TGCGCCAGCAGCCCCGGGACAGGGGCCTACGAGCAGTACTTC.

This sequence joins TRBV11-2 and TRBJ2-2, with 10 bases that match TRBD1. This CDR3 region has 14 residues. Germline V gene sequence: CDR1 SGHAT, CDR2 FQNNGV. J lost 2 bases, V lost 9 bases, and 3 bases had no gene match. CDR3 residues: CARRQGANTGELFF. The DNA of the CDR3 is TGTGCCAGAAGACAGGGGGCTAACACCGGGGAGCTGTTTTTT. Drawing the rest from reference TRBV11-2 and TRBJ2-2, the complete variable domain is EAGVAQSPRYKIIEKRQSVAFWCNPISGHATLYWYQQILGQGPKLLIQFQNNGVVDDSQLPKDRFSAERLKGVDSTLKIQPAKLEDSAVYLCARRQGANTGELFFGEGSRLTVL.

The CDR3 bases are TGTGCCAGTAGTATAGCCCACTTAGGAGGGGGCGGCTATGGCTACACCTTC. Residues: CASSIAHLGGGGYGYTF. The V gene is TRBV19, the J gene TRBJ1-2; 7 bases agree with TRBD1. Germline values: CDR1 LNHDA, CDR2 SQIVND (reference sequence). J was trimmed by 4 bases and V by 1 base; bases with no gene match: 12. The CDR3 contains 17 residues.

The V call is TRBV28, the J call TRBJ2-1, with D possibly being TRBD1 (5 bases). CDR1 is MDHEN, CDR2 SYDVKM, per germline. The CDR3 consists of 15 residues. With 5 bases removed from V and 5 bases from J, the gap between germline ends came to 16 bases. The CDR3 loop reads CASSAFWQGDNEQFF. Written as DNA, the CDR3 is TGTGCCAGCAGTGCCTTTTGGCAGGGCGACAATGAGCAGTTCTTC.

The chain employs TRBV5-1 and TRBJ2-3, with 9 bases fitting TRBD1. V gave up 0 bases and J gave up 2 bases; unmatched junction bases: 7. Germline loops: CDR1 SGHRS, CDR2 YFSETQ. The CDR3 totals 17 residues. The chain's CDR3 is CASSLEGRTGATDTQYF. The CDR3 nucleotides read TGCGCCAGCAGCTTGGAAGGTAGGACAGGGGCCACAGATACGCAGTATTTT. The variable domain in full, with the rest retrieved from reference TRBV5-1 and TRBJ2-3, is KAGVTQTPRYLIKTRGQQVTLSCSPISGHRSVSWYQQTPGQGLQFLFEYFSETQRNKGNFPGRFSGRQFSNSRSEMNVSTLELGDSALYLCASSLEGRTGATDTQYFGPGTRLTVL.

The genes are TRBV9 and TRBJ2-3, with 12 bases matching TRBD2. The germline gives CDR1 SGDLS, CDR2 YYNGEE. CDR3 length equals 15 residues. Trimming at V came to 4 bases and at J to 2 bases, leaving 2 bases not matched to a gene. The CDR3 DNA follows: TGTGCCAGCAGCCCTAGCGGGGGGGCCACAGATACGCAGTATTTT. This codes for CASSPSGGATDTQYF.

The rearrangement uses TRBV25-1 and TRBJ2-5; possible D gene TRBD1, 5 bases. Germline loops: CDR1 MGHDK, CDR2 SYGVNS. V lost 5 bases and J lost 4, with 11 bases in between. This CDR3 has 13 amino acids. This chain's CDR3 is CASSLTATETQYF. In DNA form, the CDR3 reads TGTGCCAGCAGTTTGACAGCTACAGAGACCCAGTACTTC.

This clone was seen just once. The CDR3 sequence is CASSSSRGLYTEAFF. The DNA for the CDR3 is TGTGCCAGCAGTAGCAGCAGGGGGCTCTACACTGAAGCTTTCTTT. The V call is TRBV25-1, the J call TRBJ1-1; 8 bases line up with TRBD1. The CDR3 covers 15 residues. Germline V gene data show CDR1 as MGHDK and CDR2 as SYGVNS. The junction had 8 bases not matched to a gene; V was cut back by 5 bases and J by 3 bases.

The chain employs TRBV21-1 and TRBJ2-1; the table's TRBD1 call for D was not verified on the DNA. TRBV21-1 is listed as a pseudogene. The length of the CDR3 is 14 residues. The CDR3 region has the DNA TGTGCCAGCATCAACCTCCCAGGGTCCAATGAGCAGTTCTTC. Translated, it gives CASINLPGSNEQFF.

Points on this clone: Mismatch with germline at one junction end may stem from a read error. This rearrangement joins TRBV7-7 to TRBJ2-1; 13 nucleotides align to TRBD2. Germline CDR1 SSHAT, CDR2 FNYEAQ (reference sequence). The CDR3 is 15 residues long. The CDR3 loop reads CASSLGLAGVDEQFF. The CDR3 coding sequence is TGTGCTAGCAGCCTCGGACTAGCGGGAGTCGATGAGCAGTTCTTC.

V usage is TRBV4-2 and J usage is TRBJ1-5; 12 nucleotides line up with TRBD1. This CDR3 region has 18 residues. Germline trimming cut 1 base from V and 6 bases from J; bases unmatched to any gene: 10. CDR1 is LGHNA, CDR2 YNFKEQ, per germline. CDR3 protein: CASSQVWRDRGQSQPQHF. The CDR3 DNA sequence: TGTGCCAGCAGCCAAGTTTGGCGGGACAGGGGGCAGAGTCAGCCCCAGCATTTT.

This clone appeared once. V and J are TRBV7-2 and TRBJ2-7; 10 bases are shared with TRBD2. Per the germline V gene, CDR1 is SGHTA and CDR2 is FQGNSA. The CDR3 is 17 amino acids. Trimming took 5 bases from V and 7 from J; bases not matched to a gene: 17. CDR3 sequence: CASSPQPLAGVAGEQYF. Written as DNA, the CDR3 is TGTGCCAGCAGCCCGCAGCCTCTAGCGGGAGTAGCTGGGGAGCAGTACTTC.

The CDR3 DNA is TGTGCCAGCAGCTTGAACCGGGGGTTATCTAACTATGGCTACACCTTC. This sequence encodes CASSLNRGLSNYGYTF. V usage is TRBV7-9 and J usage is TRBJ1-2, with a possible D match to TRBD1 (5 bases). This CDR3 has 16 residues. Germline V gives CDR1 SEHNR, CDR2 FQNEAQ (reference sequence). V lost 3 bases, J lost 0 bases, and 14 bases lay in between.

V gene TRBV11-2 combines with J gene TRBJ2-2, with 7 bases aligning to TRBD1. With V trimmed by 5 bases and J by 8 bases, 11 bases remained unmatched. CDR1 and CDR2 (germline): SGHAT, FQNNGV. The CDR3 spans 15 residues. This CDR3 is CASSRRDSISGELFF. CDR3 nucleotides: TGTGCCAGCAGCCGCCGGGACAGCATATCGGGGGAGCTGTTTTTT.